Below are 28 T cell receptor beta chains sequenced from a single sample in a study of blood T cells in healthy people across ages. The second PCR ran roughly 7 to 12 cycles with a sample-barcoded 5' primer and J-beta primers. TCRdb processed the 5' RACE reads anew with MiXCR; each CDR3 protein has one entry. The sample carries roughly 730,000 distinct CDR3 sequences, 56% recorded once. The specimen was blood. Receptor source: a man in his forties or fifties in good health.

Only a few counts were recorded for this clonotype. The V call is TRBV2, the J call TRBJ2-5; 7 nucleotides agree with TRBD2. The J call may be faulty, since TRBJ2-7 better matches the DNA end. The CDR3 covers 14 residues. In germline, CDR1 is SNHLY, CDR2 FYNNEI. The CDR3 nucleotides are TGTGCCAGCAACGTCCAGGGAGGGCCCTACGAGCAGTACTTC. Amino acid sequence: CASNVQGGPYEQYF.

This clonotype was detected a few times. This chain connects TRBV6-1 to TRBJ2-7; D is uncertain. CDR1 and CDR2 (germline): MNHNS, SASEGT. This CDR3 has 12 residues. Between the trimmed V and J ends, which lost 0 bases and 7 bases, there was a span of 7 bases. The CDR3 reads CASSEAGLEQYF. Here the CDR3 DNA reads TGTGCCAGCAGTGAAGCAGGGTTGGAGCAGTACTTC.

There are a few counts of this clonotype. The chain couples TRBV10-3 to TRBJ2-7; 10 bases are shared with TRBD1. There are 17 residues in the CDR3. Looked up from germline, CDR1 is ENHRY and CDR2 is SYGVKD. V lost 6 bases and J lost 0; bases outside the gene matches: 11. CDR3 in amino acids: CAISPSPGQGSSYEQYF. As DNA, the CDR3 is TGTGCCATCAGCCCCAGTCCGGGACAGGGGTCCTCCTACGAGCAGTACTTC.

V and J are TRBV7-2 and TRBJ2-7; D uncertain. With 5 bases removed from V and 0 bases from J, the gap between germline ends came to 5 bases. The CDR3 totals 12 residues. CDR1 is SGHTA, CDR2 FQGNSA, per germline. The CDR3 coding sequence is TGTGCCAGCAGCACCAGCTCCTACGAGCAGTACTTC. This codes for CASSTSSYEQYF. Full variable domain (rest looked up from reference TRBV7-2 and TRBJ2-7): GAGVSQSPSNKVTEKGKDVELRCDPISGHTALYWYRQSLGQGLEFLIYFQGNSAPDKSGLPSDRFSAERTGGSVSTLTIQRTQQEDSAVYLCASSTSSYEQYFGPGTRLTVT.

The V call is TRBV7-3, the J call TRBJ2-2; 10 bases agree with TRBD1. Germline loops: CDR1 SGHTA, CDR2 FQGTGA. V lost 8 bases to trimming and J lost 2 bases; unmatched junction nucleotides: 11. The CDR3 length is 17 residues. The CDR3 sequence: CASGGDRGRGNTGELFF. The CDR3, as DNA: TGTGCCAGCGGGGGAGACAGGGGGCGCGGAAACACCGGGGAGCTGTTTTTT.

The chain employs TRBV7-7 and TRBJ2-5, with D possibly being TRBD2 (5 bases). The J call may be mistaken, given a closer DNA end match to TRBJ2-7. The V gene's germline CDR1 is SSHAT and CDR2 FNYEAQ (reference sequence). The CDR3 length is 15 residues. The CDR3 nucleotides read TGTGCCAGCAGCTTAGGGCTCGGACTTAACTACGAGCAGTACTTC. Protein sequence: CASSLGLGLNYEQYF.

This rearrangement joins TRBV18 to TRBJ1-2, with 7 bases aligning to TRBD1. The trim removed 4 bases at V and 6 bases at J, leaving 8 bases unmatched. The CDR3 is made up of 14 amino acids. Germline CDR1 is KGHSH and CDR2 is LQKENI. In nucleotides, the CDR3 is TGTGCCAGCTCACTGGGGACAGCGATTAATGGCTACACCTTC. Protein sequence: CASSLGTAINGYTF.

The chain has TRBV14 and TRBJ1-1; perhaps TRBD1 as D (5 bases). CDR3 length: 16 residues. Trimming cost V 4 bases and J 5 bases, with 20 bases left between them. The germline V gene encodes CDR1 SGHDN and CDR2 FVKESK. CDR3 protein: CASSPRQGAGGTEAFF. The CDR3 nucleotides read TGTGCCAGCAGCCCACGGCAGGGCGCGGGGGGTACTGAAGCTTTCTTT.

Points on this clonotype: Relative to the germline gene, one junction end is altered; a read error may explain this. This chain joins TRBV7-7 and TRBJ2-2, with D possibly being TRBD1 (5 bases). Looked up from germline, CDR1 is SSHAT and CDR2 is FNYEAQ (reference sequence). This CDR3 region has 14 residues. The CDR3: CASSSDSYAGELFF. Written as DNA, the CDR3 is TGTGCTAGCAGCTCAGACAGTTACGCCGGGGAGCTGTTTTTT.

This clonotype occurred once. This may arise from a read error, as a much more abundant clone is one base away. This sequence joins TRBV6-2 or TRBV6-3 and TRBJ2-5; D gene uncertain. CDR1 is MNHEY and CDR2 is SVGEGT in the germline V gene. The CDR3 length is 13 residues. Trimming shortened V by 3 bases and J by 11 bases, and 16 bases separated the two germline ends. In nucleotides, the CDR3 is TGTGCCAGCAGTTATTCGATTAACAATGAGCAGTACTTC. Protein sequence: CASSYSINNEQYF.

The chain joins TRBV7-2 to TRBJ1-1; 7 bases match TRBD1. Germline CDR1 is SGHTA and CDR2 is FQGNSA. J was trimmed by 4 bases and V by 5 bases; bases with no gene match: 7. The CDR3 loop spans 14 amino acids. CDR3 bases: TGTGCCAGCAGCCAAGCGACAGGGCCCACTGAAGCTTTCTTT. Protein: CASSQATGPTEAFF.

The sample holds one count of this clonotype. J is TRBJ2-3 and V is TRBV9; D is undetermined. V was clipped by 0 bases and J by 0 bases, with 5 bases between them. Germline V gene sequence: CDR1 SGDLS, CDR2 YYNGEE. The CDR3 consists of 14 residues. For the CDR3, the DNA is TGTGCCAGCAGCGTAGATCCTAGCACAGATACGCAGTATTTT. Its protein is CASSVDPSTDTQYF.

This clonotype was observed a handful of times. The CDR3 reads CASSSPQTYRSPSYEQYF. DNA of the CDR3: TGTGCCAGCAGTTCTCCCCAAACGTACCGATCCCCTTCCTACGAGCAGTACTTC. This chain joins TRBV12-3 or TRBV12-4 and TRBJ2-7; no firm D call. V shed 4 bases and J shed 1 base, with 23 bases lying between them. The CDR3 has 18 residues.

The genes are TRBV7-9 and TRBJ2-7, with D possibly TRBD2 on 5 matching bases. This CDR3 has 12 amino acids. Germline loops: CDR1 SEHNR, CDR2 FQNEAQ (reference sequence). V was shortened by 5 bases and J by 3 bases, with 8 bases between the two germline ends. The CDR3 here is CASSVRGYEQYF. The CDR3 DNA sequence: TGTGCCAGCAGCGTCCGGGGCTACGAGCAGTACTTC.

The gene calls are TRBV13 and TRBJ2-5; D is possibly TRBD1 or TRBD2 (6 bases each). V was shortened by 7 bases and J by 4 bases, with 19 bases between the two germline ends. Germline CDR1 reads PRHDT; CDR2 reads FYEKMQ (reference sequence). This CDR3 is 15 amino acids long. CDR3 sequence (DNA): TGTGCCAGCACACGGGGGCTGGGGGTAGGAGAGACCCAGTACTTC. Translated, it gives CASTRGLGVGETQYF.

The chain joins TRBV4-3 to TRBJ2-5; 10 bases are a match to TRBD2. The germline CDR1 and CDR2 sequences are LGHNA and YSLEER. CDR3 length: 17 residues. V shed 1 base, J shed 4 bases, and the junction held 9 bases outside the gene matches. This CDR3 reads CASSQVLGLAGVETQYF. The CDR3 DNA sequence: TGCGCCAGCAGCCAAGTTTTGGGGCTAGCGGGAGTAGAGACCCAGTACTTC.

This clonotype was seen more than once but under ten times. The chain employs TRBV7-2 and TRBJ1-1; D unclear. CDR1 and CDR2 from the germline V gene are SGHTA and FQGNSA. This CDR3 has 11 residues. Trimming removed 5 bases from V and 8 bases from J, with 9 bases in between. In nucleotides, the CDR3 is TGTGCCAGCAGCAGAAGTCAGGAAGCTTTCTTT. Protein product: CASSRSQEAFF. The entire variable domain, with the rest obtained from reference TRBV7-2 and TRBJ1-1, is as follows: GAGVSQSPSNKVTEKGKDVELRCDPISGHTALYWYRQSLGQGLEFLIYFQGNSAPDKSGLPSDRFSAERTGGSVSTLTIQRTQQEDSAVYLCASSRSQEAFFGQGTRLTVV.

This clonotype was picked up a small number of times. The V call is TRBV13, the J call TRBJ1-4, with 7 bases identical to TRBD1. CDR3 size: 15 residues. Germline V gives CDR1 PRHDT, CDR2 FYEKMQ (reference sequence). J gave up 5 bases and V 4 bases, and 7 bases lay outside the gene matches. The CDR3 DNA follows: TGTGCCAGCAGCTCGCGGGGACAGACCAATGAAAAACTGTTTTTT. Protein: CASSSRGQTNEKLFF.

This chain uses TRBV5-1 with TRBJ2-3, with D perhaps matching TRBD1 (6 bases). V dropped 1 base and J dropped 7 bases, with 13 bases sitting between them. The CDR3 length is 14 residues. In germline, CDR1 is SGHRS, CDR2 YFSETQ. CDR3 sequence: CASSLLTGLHTQYF. Written as DNA, the CDR3 is TGCGCCAGCAGCTTGTTAACAGGGCTGCATACGCAGTATTTT. Filled out from reference TRBV5-1 and TRBJ2-3, the complete variable domain reads KAGVTQTPRYLIKTRGQQVTLSCSPISGHRSVSWYQQTPGQGLQFLFEYFSETQRNKGNFPGRFSGRQFSNSRSEMNVSTLELGDSALYLCASSLLTGLHTQYFGPGTRLTVL.

As to this clonotype: A much larger clonotype is one base distant, so this may be a read error. The gene calls are TRBV3-1 and TRBJ1-5, with a tentative D call TRBD1 (6 bases). The germline CDR1 and CDR2 sequences are LGHDT and YNNKEL (reference sequence). This CDR3 is built from 13 residues. Trimming took 1 base from V and 15 from J, leaving 16 bases between them. CDR3 DNA sequence: TGTGCCAGCAGCCAAGGGTTAAGGGGGGCCCGGCATTTT. Its translation is CASSQGLRGARHF. Looking up the rest from reference TRBV3-1 and TRBJ1-5 gives the full variable domain: DTAVSQTPKYLVTQMGNDKSIKCEQNLGHDTMYWYKQDSKKFLKIMFSYNNKELIINETVPNRFSPKSPDKAHLNLHINSLELGDSAVYFCASSQGLRGARHFGDGTRLSIL.

The V gene is TRBV14, the J gene TRBJ2-1; D unclear. Germline V gene data show CDR1 as SGHDN and CDR2 as FVKESK. This CDR3 is 14 amino acids long. Trimming took 0 bases from V and 5 from J, leaving 8 bases between them. CDR3: CASSQDPAHNEQFF. The CDR3 coding sequence is TGTGCCAGCAGCCAAGACCCGGCCCACAATGAGCAGTTCTTC.

CDR3 in amino acids: CASSHESGQGSGANVLTF. CDR3 in DNA: TGTGCCAGCAGTCACGAATCAGGACAGGGCTCTGGGGCCAACGTCCTGACTTTC. The V gene is TRBV28, the J gene TRBJ2-6; TRBD1 agrees at 8 bases. Germline V lookup: CDR1 MDHEN, CDR2 SYDVKM. CDR3 length equals 18 residues. Germline trimming cut 5 bases from V and 0 bases from J; bases unmatched to any gene: 9.

V gene TRBV10-3 combines with J gene TRBJ1-5, with TRBD1 matching 9 bases. CDR1 and CDR2 from the germline V gene are ENHRY and SYGVKD. After removal of 10 bases from V and 6 bases from J, the junction contained 10 bases not matched to a gene. CDR3 length equals 14 residues. The CDR3, as DNA: TGTGCCAGTACTACAGGGGGCGCGGGTCAGCCCCAGCATTTT. Translated, it gives CASTTGGAGQPQHF.

The chain uses TRBV10-2 and TRBJ1-2; unclear D gene. Germline assignment: CDR1 WSHSY and CDR2 SAAADI. V was clipped by 5 bases and J by 3 bases, with 16 bases between them. The CDR3 length is 15 residues. CDR3 sequence: CASSNPGTGDYGYTF. CDR3 nucleotides: TGCGCCAGCAGTAACCCGGGAACGGGCGACTATGGCTACACCTTC.

A remark on this clonotype: A much more abundant neighbour one base away suggests this may be a read error. This sequence joins TRBV5-1 and TRBJ2-3; 7 bases line up with TRBD1. The V segment lost 4 bases and the J segment 5 bases; nucleotides outside the gene matches: 7. This CDR3 has 14 amino acids. Germline lookup yields CDR1 SGHRS and CDR2 YFSETQ. In nucleotides, the CDR3 is TGCGCCAGCAGCGTGAGAGGGGGCCGAGATACGCAGTATTTT. As protein: CASSVRGGRDTQYF.

The V and J genes are TRBV9 and TRBJ1-1; 9 positions match TRBD1. The trim removed 3 bases at V and 1 base at J, leaving 1 base unmatched. This CDR3 contains 14 residues. Per germline, CDR1 SGDLS and CDR2 YYNGEE. The CDR3 loop reads CASSETGGNTEAFF. In nucleotides, the CDR3 is TGTGCCAGCAGCGAGACAGGGGGGAACACTGAAGCTTTCTTT.

The rearrangement uses TRBV27 and TRBJ2-3; the match to TRBD1 covers 8 bases. CDR1 is MNHEY, CDR2 SMNVEV, per germline (reference sequence). CDR3 length equals 16 residues. With 7 bases clipped from V and 2 bases from J, the junction kept 11 bases outside the gene matches. In DNA form, the CDR3 reads TGTGCCAGCATCCTCCACAGGACAGGGAACACAGATACGCAGTATTTT. Translation gives CASILHRTGNTDTQYF.

The V and J genes are TRBV29-1 and TRBJ1-5; a weak D match, TRBD1 (5 bases). Germline CDR1 SQVTM, CDR2 ANQGSEA. This CDR3 spans 14 amino acids. Trimming pared 0 bases from V and 1 base from J, leaving 7 bases between. The CDR3: CSVEDGGSNQPQHF. CDR3 bases: TGCAGCGTTGAAGATGGGGGGAGCAATCAGCCCCAGCATTTT. Complete variable domain (other parts from reference TRBV29-1 and TRBJ1-5): SAVISQKPSRDICQRGTSLTIQCQVDSQVTMMFWYRQQPGQSLTLIATANQGSEATYESGFVIDKFPISRPNLTFSTLTVSNMSPEDSSIYLCSVEDGGSNQPQHFGDGTRLSIL.